This TCR beta chain was observed in a study of cytomegalovirus exposure and HLA in healthy donors. 13 Jbeta primers and 60 Vbeta primers were used for the PCR. Method: immunoSEQ multiplex PCR; TCRdb's copy keeps in-frame clones and lacks some. The sample yields about 82,000 clones, 55% to 70% seen once. The V and J ends lost 4 bases and 7 bases, in that order; junction bases with no gene match: 7. CDR3 length equals 15 residues. Germline V gene sequence: CDR1 SGHRS, CDR2 YFSETQ. Whole-study results and caveats: The likely origin of a cluster of highly shared sequence variants was a sequencing artifact. When a later analysis compared HLA-associated TCR beta chains with equally common others, the HLA-associated chains turned out to be more clonally expanded and to have lower generation probabilities. In a later analysis, parvovirus B19, influenza, CMV and Epstein-Barr virus appeared linked to several top co-occurrence clusters. Associated with HLA alleles at 0.05 false discovery rate in a later analysis were about 17,000 TCR beta sequences.

The sample holds one count of this clone. Its antigen remains unidentified. Sequenced material: PBMCs. V gene TRBV5-1 combines with J gene TRBJ2-4; 11 bases fit TRBD2. This clonotype originated in a woman between 40 and 55 years old in good health and CMV-seropositive. CDR3 in DNA: TGCGCCAGCAGCCTGACTAGCGGGAATGGGAACATTCAGTACTTC. Amino acids: CASSLTSGNGNIQYF.